This T cell receptor (beta chain) originates from a study of shared clonotypes between healthy human individuals. Repertoires were generated with immunoSEQ multiplex PCR, while TCRdb's copy carries only in-frame clones and drops some. The sample records roughly 650,000 clones, less than 98% being singletons. General observations from the study: Only blood underwent sampling, and tissue repertoires likely differ.

This CDR3 region has 15 residues. Trimming removed 0 bases from V and 6 bases from J, with 15 bases in between. The germline gives CDR1 SGHNT, CDR2 YYREEE (reference sequence). Concerning this clone itself: The antigen is unknown.

The chain links TRBV5-4 to TRBJ1-2; weak D call: TRBD1 (6 bases). This clonotype was sampled from a young woman in good health. The specimen sequenced was naive CD4+ T cells sorted from blood. Subset of the sample: CD45RA+ positively selected. For the CDR3, the DNA is TGTGCCAGCAGCTTGGCAGTGCGGACAGCGGATGGCTACACCTTC. The encoded protein is CASSLAVRTADGYTF.